The next 8 T cell receptor beta chains were all read from a single sample in a study of cytomegalovirus exposure and HLA in healthy donors listed by TCRdb under 2017. The library was produced with the immunoSEQ multiplex PCR assay. For the multiplex PCR, a mixture combining 60 forward primers for TCR Vbeta segments and 13 reverse primers for TCR Jbeta segments was used. The table was pulled from immuneACCESS by TCRdb, which kept in-frame rearrangements only. Such tables lose some clones; where checked, under half of the loss comes from unresolved V genes, and the rest has no known cause. In this sample the table shows 150,000 to 200,000 clones, about 80% of which occur a single time. Clones ranked in the top ten supply roughly 1.6% of the sample. The sequencing sample was made of PBMCs. These receptors came from a girl aged 10 to 17 in good health and CMV-seropositive.

V and J are TRBV2 and TRBJ1-3; weak D call: TRBD1 (6 bases). Trimming pared 7 bases from V and 0 bases from J, leaving 19 bases between. The CDR3 extends over 17 amino acids. Germline values: CDR1 SNHLY, CDR2 FYNNEI. The CDR3 region has the DNA TGTGCCAGCACCTCACGGGGGGGCCAACTCTCTGGAAACACCATATATTTT. It yields the protein CASTSRGGQLSGNTIYF.

The V and J genes are TRBV19 and TRBJ2-7; 11 bases are shared with TRBD1. The trim removed 5 bases at V and 6 bases at J, leaving 6 bases unmatched. Germline lookup yields CDR1 LNHDA and CDR2 SQIVND (reference sequence). CDR3 length equals 14 residues. CDR3 coding DNA: TGTGCCAGTAGTCCCGGGACAGGGGGTTTCGAGCAGTACTTC. Protein product: CASSPGTGGFEQYF. The full variable domain, with the rest looked up from reference TRBV19 and TRBJ2-7, is DGGITQSPKYLFRKEGQNVTLSCEQNLNHDAMYWYRQDPGQGLRLIYYSQIVNDFQKGDIAEGYSVSREKKESFPLTVTSAQKNPTAFYLCASSPGTGGFEQYFGPGTRLTVT.

The chain employs TRBV28 and TRBJ1-3; no definite D call. The V gene lost 6 bases and the J gene lost 1 base, with 16 bases spanning the gap. Germline V gene data show CDR1 as MDHEN and CDR2 as SYDVKM. The CDR3 has 16 amino acids. This chain's CDR3 is CASRPLDGASGNTIYF. CDR3 in DNA: TGTGCCAGCAGACCTCTAGACGGTGCTTCTGGAAACACCATATATTTT.

This clone was counted between two and nine times. The V and J genes are TRBV7-6 and TRBJ2-7; 9 nucleotides agree with TRBD1. The CDR3 has 16 amino acids. Germline trimming cut 5 bases from V and 4 bases from J; bases unmatched to any gene: 12. CDR1 SGHVS and CDR2 FNYEAQ come from the germline V gene. This chain's CDR3 is CASSKGQGGSKYEQYF. The CDR3 region has the DNA TGTGCCAGCAGCAAGGGACAGGGAGGGTCAAAGTACGAGCAGTACTTC.

The chain has TRBV6-1 and TRBJ1-4, with D perhaps matching TRBD1 (5 bases). The germline gives CDR1 MNHNS, CDR2 SASEGT. The CDR3 length is 14 residues. V was pared by 3 bases and J by 5 bases, with 10 bases between. The chain's CDR3 is CASSDLKGNEKLFF. CDR3 DNA sequence: TGTGCCAGCAGTGATCTGAAGGGGAATGAAAAACTGTTTTTT.

CDR3 in amino acids: CASSRGSGPMWETQYF. Written as DNA, the CDR3 is TGTGCCAGCAGCCGGGGTAGCGGCCCAATGTGGGAGACCCAGTACTTC. The chain joins TRBV4-2 to TRBJ2-5; tentatively, D is TRBD2 (6 bases). Germline CDR1 reads LGHNA; CDR2 reads YNFKEQ. The CDR3 runs to 16 residues. Trimming pared 4 bases from V and 5 bases from J, leaving 20 bases between.

The V call is TRBV5-3, the J call TRBJ1-5; 8 nucleotides match TRBD1. Being an ORF, TRBV5-3 has a function that is uncertain. The CDR3 runs to 17 residues. With 4 bases clipped from V and 0 bases from J, the junction kept 9 bases outside the gene matches. The CDR3 region has the DNA TGTGCCAGAAGCCTCGGACAGGGAGACTATAGCAATCAGCCCCAGCATTTT. Encoded protein: CARSLGQGDYSNQPQHF.

The rearrangement links TRBV28 to TRBJ1-5, with 7 positions matching TRBD1. Per germline, CDR1 MDHEN and CDR2 SYDVKM. The V segment lost 6 bases and the J segment 4 bases; nucleotides outside the gene matches: 9. This CDR3 is built from 15 residues. The CDR3 sequence: CASSSAPRGNQPQHF. The CDR3 DNA follows: TGTGCCAGCAGCTCTGCCCCCAGGGGGAATCAGCCCCAGCATTTT.